A selection of T cell receptor beta chains follows, all from one sample in a study of T cells in Graves' hyperthyroidism and ophthalmopathy. A single record per CDR3 protein comes from TCRdb applying MiXCR to the multiplex PCR reads. Among about 620,000 distinct CDR3 sequences listed, around 15% were seen once. Sequencing input: blood. Receptors originate from a woman aged 30 to 39 with Graves' hyperthyroidism. Both conserved end residues are part of each CDR3. D genes are given only for firm matches. Expanded clones are given a class, and other clones once, few, many or no size at all.

TRBV2	many	TRBJ1-1	-	TGTGCCAGCAATTCCCAACCCAACACTGAAGCTTTCTTT	CASNSQPNTEAFF
TRBV6-1	many	TRBJ1-1	-	TGTGCCAGCAGTGCAACAAGGGGTCGACGAGATAACACTGAAGCTTTCTTT	CASSATRGRRDNTEAFF
TRBV28	few	TRBJ2-2	-	TGTGCCAGCAGCCTGAGTACCGGGGGGCTGTTTTTT	CASSLSTGGLFF
TRBV18	many	TRBJ2-1	TRBD2	TGTGCCAGCAGTCCTGGGACTAGTAACAATGAGCAGTTCTTC	CASSPGTSNNEQFF
TRBV29-1	many	TRBJ2-2	TRBD1	TGCAGCGTTAGGACAGGGTTTGGCACCGGGGAGCTGTTTTTT	CSVRTGFGTGELFF
TRBV12-5	few	TRBJ1-5	-	TGTGCTAGTGGTTTGCCAGGGTGGCAGCCCCAGCATTTT	CASGLPGWQPQHF
TRBV29-1	few	TRBJ1-2	-	TGCAGCGCCCGGACCCCTGGCTATGGCTACACCTTC	CSARTPGYGYTF
TRBV28	many	TRBJ2-7	TRBD1	TGTGCCAGCACGATACGACAGGGGACCTACGAGCAGTACTTC	CASTIRQGTYEQYF
TRBV11-2	-	TRBJ1-1	-	TGTGCCAGCAGCTTACAGGGGTCGGGGTACACTGAAGCTTTCTTT	CASSLQGSGYTEAFF
TRBV28	many	TRBJ2-7	-	TGTGCCAGCGGCAAGCTGGGCCCCTACGAGCAGTACTTC	CASGKLGPYEQYF
TRBV7-2	many	TRBJ2-3	TRBD2	TGTGCCAGCAGCTTAGGGAATAGCGGGCCAGATACGCAGTATTTT	CASSLGNSGPDTQYF
TRBV15	few	TRBJ2-1	-	TGTGCCACCAGCAGGGATATAAGTAGCGTAGAGTTCTTC	CATSRDISSVEFF
TRBV20-1	many	TRBJ2-7	TRBD1	TGCAGTGCTGACCCTCAGGGGGCGTACGAGCAGTACTTC	CSADPQGAYEQYF
TRBV6-1	many	TRBJ1-2	-	TGTGCCAGCAGGCCCCGGGTGGGGCCATCGGCGGGAGGCTACACCTTC	CASRPRVGPSAGGYTF
TRBV6-5	-	TRBJ2-5	TRBD2	TGTGCCAGCAGTTACGGACTAGCGGGAGCGCTTGGGGAGACCCAGTACTTC	CASSYGLAGALGETQYF
TRBV2	-	TRBJ1-6	-	TGTGCCAGCAGACCGACAGACAACTATAATTCACCCCTCCACTTT	CASRPTDNYNSPLHF
TRBV7-9	many	TRBJ2-7	TRBD1	TGTGCCAGCAGCTCCGGACAGGAAGAAGTCTACGAGCAGTACTTC	CASSSGQEEVYEQYF
TRBV7-6	many	TRBJ2-1	-	TGTGCCAGCAGCTCTCACAGGTCCTACAATGAGCAGTTCTTC	CASSSHRSYNEQFF
TRBV30	-	TRBJ2-3	-	TGTGCCTGGAGTGTTAAGACCGGTACGCAGTATTTT	CAWSVKTGTQYF
TRBV9	-	TRBJ2-1	-	TGTGCCAGCAGCGCAATCGTTTACTCCTACAATGAGCAGTTCTTC	CASSAIVYSYNEQFF
TRBV2	many	TRBJ2-6	TRBD1	TGTGCCAGCAGAGGTACAGGGGGCCCGGTCTCTGGGGCCAACGTCCTGACTTTC	CASRGTGGPVSGANVLTF
TRBV20-1	many	TRBJ2-7	TRBD1	TGCAGTGCTATAAGGGACAGGCTGACCTACGAGCAGTACTTC	CSAIRDRLTYEQYF
TRBV28	-	TRBJ2-2	-	TGTGCCAGCAGGCGCCAGGGGGGCCCCGGGGAGCTGTTTTTT	CASRRQGGPGELFF
TRBV4-3	-	TRBJ2-2	TRBD1	TGCGCCAGCAGCCAATCTCAGGGGGCGACCGGGGAGCTGTTTTTT	CASSQSQGATGELFF
TRBV18	few	TRBJ2-7	TRBD2	TGTGCCAGCTCACCACCGTCGGCGGGAGGTGACGAGCAGTACTTC	CASSPPSAGGDEQYF
TRBV5-6	-	TRBJ1-3	-	TGTGCCAGCAGCATTGGAACGGCTGGAAACACCATATATTTT	CASSIGTAGNTIYF
TRBV29-1	-	TRBJ2-1	-	TGCGGCGTAAGGCGGGCTTACAATGAGCAGTTCTTC	CGVRRAYNEQFF
TRBV5-8	few	TRBJ2-3	TRBD2	TGTGCCAGCAGCCGGGAGGCGACGGGAGGCACAGATACGCAGTATTTT	CASSREATGGTDTQYF
TRBV6-1	many	TRBJ2-1	-	TGTGCCAGCACCCTAATATCAGAGCAGTTCTTC	CASTLISEQFF
TRBV9	many	TRBJ2-7	TRBD2	TGTGCCAGCAGCCAAGGGACTAGCGGGTTATACGAGCAGTACTTC	CASSQGTSGLYEQYF
TRBV3-1	few	TRBJ2-3	-	TGTGCCAGCAGCCAAGATAGAGATGGGGTGGCGCAGTATTTT	CASSQDRDGVAQYF
TRBV2	many	TRBJ2-5	-	TGTGCCAGCAGCCCCAGCGGGACAGCTCAAGAGACCCAGTACTTC	CASSPSGTAQETQYF
TRBV7-9	many	TRBJ1-2	-	TGTGCCAGCAGCCTCATGCGACAGGAACTTGGCTACACCTTC	CASSLMRQELGYTF
TRBV30	-	TRBJ1-2	TRBD1	TGTGCCGGGACAGAATCTCACTATGGCTACACCTTC	CAGTESHYGYTF
TRBV10-1	many	TRBJ2-1	TRBD1	TGCGCCAGCAGGAAGGACAGGGGGCAGGACAATGAGCAGTTCTTC	CASRKDRGQDNEQFF
TRBV19	-	TRBJ2-7	TRBD1	TGTGCCAGTAGACCCGGGACAGGGGATGGCTACGAGCAGTACTTC	CASRPGTGDGYEQYF